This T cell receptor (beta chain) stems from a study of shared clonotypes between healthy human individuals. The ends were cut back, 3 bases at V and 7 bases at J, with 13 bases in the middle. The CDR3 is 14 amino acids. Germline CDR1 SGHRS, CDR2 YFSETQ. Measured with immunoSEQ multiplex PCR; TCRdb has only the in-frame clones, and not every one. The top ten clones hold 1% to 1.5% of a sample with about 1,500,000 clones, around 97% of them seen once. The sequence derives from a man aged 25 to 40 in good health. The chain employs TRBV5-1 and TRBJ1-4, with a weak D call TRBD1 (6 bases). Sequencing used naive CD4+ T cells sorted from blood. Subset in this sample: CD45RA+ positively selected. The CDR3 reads CASSSTGMSEKLFF. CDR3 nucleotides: TGCGCCAGCAGCTCTACAGGGATGAGTGAAAAACTGTTTTTT.